These 17 T cell receptor beta chains came from one sample sequenced in a study of blood T cell repertoires in COVID-19 (dated by TCRdb to 2020 to 2022). Library preparation used the immunoSEQ multiplex PCR assay. The immuneACCESS repertoire file appears here via TCRdb, limited to in-frame rearrangements. These files lack a portion of the clones; in checked studies, under half of the deficit traces to unresolved V genes, and the cause of the others is not known. This sample gives about 430,000 clones in total; about 88% of them show up just once. In total, the top ten clones hold approximately 1.3% of the sample. The sequencing input was PBMCs or T cells enriched from blood (not recorded which). These receptors all come from a woman aged 18 to 35 who had been exposed to COVID-19.

The rearrangement links TRBV7-2 to TRBJ2-2, with 11 bases matching TRBD2. The CDR3 totals 18 residues. The germline V gene encodes CDR1 SGHTA and CDR2 FQGNSA. The V gene end was trimmed by 5 bases and the J gene end by 1 base; junction bases not matched to a gene: 9. The chain's CDR3 is CASSGIGTSGLNTGELFF. The CDR3 nucleotides read TGTGCCAGCAGCGGGATCGGGACTAGCGGCTTGAACACCGGGGAGCTGTTTTTT.

The CDR3 loop is CASSIDDRPKLHQPQHF. As DNA, the CDR3 is TGTGCCAGTAGTATAGATGACAGGCCTAAACTTCATCAGCCCCAGCATTTT. The V and J genes are TRBV19 and TRBJ1-5; D possibly corresponds to TRBD1 (6 bases). Germline-derived CDR1 and CDR2 are LNHDA and SQIVND (reference sequence). The CDR3 runs 17 residues. Trimming pared 0 bases from V and 5 bases from J, leaving 17 bases between.

The chain joins TRBV6-1 to TRBJ1-2; D uncertain. The CDR3 has 16 residues. Trimming left V 1 base short and J 7 bases short, with 19 bases between. The germline gives CDR1 MNHNS, CDR2 SASEGT. The CDR3, as DNA: TGTGCCAGCAGTGAAGGGAGACCTATAACTATGGTTGGCTACACCTTC. This codes for CASSEGRPITMVGYTF.

The chain is built from TRBV2 and TRBJ1-5; D uncertain. V was clipped by 3 bases and J by 0 bases, with 9 bases between them. Germline-derived CDR1 and CDR2 are SNHLY and FYNNEI. The CDR3 is 15 residues long. This CDR3 reads CASSDPPYSNQPQHF. CDR3 nucleotide sequence: TGTGCCAGCAGTGACCCACCCTATAGCAATCAGCCCCAGCATTTT. Looking up the rest from reference TRBV2 and TRBJ1-5 gives the full variable domain: EPEVTQTPSHQVTQMGQEVILRCVPISNHLYFYWYRQILGQKVEFLVSFYNNEISEKSEIFDDQFSVERPDGSNFTLKIRSTKLEDSAMYFCASSDPPYSNQPQHFGDGTRLSIL.

A single count supports this clone. The rearrangement uses TRBV9 and TRBJ1-1; TRBD1 is a possible D gene (5 bases). Germline V gives CDR1 SGDLS, CDR2 YYNGEE. V shed 0 bases and J shed 0 bases, with 18 bases lying between them. This CDR3 has 18 amino acids. CDR3 in DNA: TGTGCCAGCAGCGTAGGATACGGCGGGGCGGGGATGAACACTGAAGCTTTCTTT. It translates to CASSVGYGGAGMNTEAFF.

The CDR3 loop reads CSVSQGAGNTIYF. The CDR3 DNA reads TGCAGCGTATCACAGGGGGCTGGAAACACCATATATTTT. This chain joins TRBV29-1 and TRBJ1-3, with 8 bases lining up with TRBD1. Unmatched junction bases numbered 3, after V lost 6 bases and J lost 2 bases. This CDR3 region has 13 residues. CDR1 is SQVTM, CDR2 ANQGSEA, per germline.

The V call is TRBV7-7, the J call TRBJ2-1; 10 nucleotides line up with TRBD2. The ends lost 1 base at V and 6 bases at J; junction bases unmatched: 3. The CDR3 sequence is 15 residues long. Germline assignment: CDR1 SSHAT and CDR2 FNYEAQ (reference sequence). As DNA, the CDR3 is TGTGCCAGCAGCTTAGGACTAGCGGGTTCCAATGAGCAGTTCTTC. This translates into CASSLGLAGSNEQFF.

This clone was detected once. V usage is TRBV28 and J usage is TRBJ2-5; the D gene is possibly TRBD1 (6 bases). Germline V gene data show CDR1 as MDHEN and CDR2 as SYDVKM. The CDR3 length is 16 residues. V was shortened by 4 bases and J by 1 base, with 16 bases between the two germline ends. The CDR3 sequence is CASSSPLDRPQETQYF. CDR3 nucleotide sequence: TGTGCCAGCAGTTCGCCCCTGGACAGACCCCAAGAGACCCAGTACTTC.

The chain has TRBV5-1 and TRBJ2-7; D is unresolved. Germline CDR1 and CDR2: SGHRS and YFSETQ. The ends were cut back, 6 bases at V and 4 bases at J, with 17 bases in the middle. CDR3 size: 14 residues. The chain's CDR3 is CASTLGVALYEQYF. The CDR3, as DNA: TGCGCCAGCACGCTTGGTGTGGCATTATACGAGCAGTACTTC.

The chain recombines TRBV27 with TRBJ2-2; weak D call: TRBD1 (5 bases). CDR3 length: 12 residues. The germline CDR1 and CDR2 sequences are MNHEY and SMNVEV (reference sequence). CDR3 sequence: CERQRNTGELFF. The CDR3 DNA follows: TGTGAAAGACAGAGGAACACCGGGGAGCTGTTTTTT.

This clone was observed once. V and J are TRBV25-1 and TRBJ2-7; no clear D gene. The CDR3 consists of 13 residues. The germline V gene has CDR1 MGHDK and CDR2 SYGVNS. With 3 bases removed from V and 8 bases from J, the gap between germline ends came to 14 bases. The CDR3 region is CASSDSWSYKQYF. The CDR3 nucleotides are TGTGCCAGCAGTGATTCGTGGTCTTACAAGCAGTACTTC.

The V gene is TRBV7-9, the J gene TRBJ2-7, with 7 bases that match TRBD1. Unmatched junction bases numbered 10, after V lost 4 bases and J lost 4 bases. The CDR3 consists of 15 residues. CDR1 is SEHNR, CDR2 FQNEAQ, per germline (reference sequence). The DNA for the CDR3 is TGTGCCAGCAGCTCCTGGGACAGAGGGGGTTACGAGCAGTACTTC. This encodes CASSSWDRGGYEQYF.

This clone has more than one count but fewer than ten. V is TRBV12-2 and J is TRBJ2-1; TRBD1 reflects the table's D call only, with no check against the DNA. TRBV12-2 is noted as a pseudogene. CDR3 length: 16 residues. In DNA, the CDR3 is TGTGCAAGTCGCTTAGAAGGACAGGGACCCCTTGCTGAGCAGTTCTTC. Encoded protein: CASRLEGQGPLAEQFF.

V gene TRBV18 combines with J gene TRBJ2-7, with TRBD1 matching 10 bases. Germline loops: CDR1 KGHSH, CDR2 LQKENI. There are 15 residues in the CDR3. V lost 0 bases to trimming and J lost 4 bases; unmatched junction nucleotides: 3. The CDR3 sequence is CASSPPGTGEYEQYF. DNA of the CDR3: TGTGCCAGCTCACCACCCGGGACAGGGGAGTACGAGCAGTACTTC.

The rearrangement uses TRBV29-1 and TRBJ2-1, with 9 bases fitting TRBD2. Germline trimming cut 4 bases from V and 8 bases from J; bases unmatched to any gene: 9. The CDR3 sequence is 14 residues long. CDR1 and CDR2 (germline): SQVTM, ANQGSEA. The CDR3 is CSVGVSGGTHEQFF. The CDR3 DNA is TGCAGCGTTGGGGTAAGCGGGGGGACTCATGAGCAGTTCTTC.

This clone was seen just once. The chain carries TRBV6-4 and TRBJ1-6, with a tentative D call TRBD1 (6 bases). Trimming removed 6 bases from V and 2 bases from J, with 11 bases in between. Per germline, CDR1 MRHNA and CDR2 SNTAGT. The CDR3 has 15 residues. The CDR3 nucleotides read TGTGCCAGCAGAGCAGGGGCTGCCTATAATTCACCCCTCCACTTT. Translated: CASRAGAAYNSPLHF.

CDR3 in amino acids: CASSIGTGRRYEQYF. In DNA form, the CDR3 reads TGTGCCAGTAGTATCGGGACAGGCCGTCGATACGAGCAGTACTTC. The chain links TRBV19 to TRBJ2-7, with TRBD1 matching 8 bases. Trimming removed 3 bases from V and 4 bases from J; junction bases left unmatched: 8. Germline V CDR1 and CDR2: LNHDA, SQIVND (reference sequence). The CDR3 has 15 residues.